The source of this T cell receptor beta chain is a study of T cells after yellow fever vaccination. Looking at the study overall: Some fractions had low cell numbers, and these were prepared with SMART-Seq v4 Ultra Low Input. General observations from the study: FACS-sorted repertoires might harbor abundant contaminating clonotypes from the bulk population. Clones that expanded after primary vaccination mostly reappeared after the booster (roughly 95% CD4, roughly 87% CD8). Researchers report a weaker secondary response that nonetheless peaked faster, day 5 versus 15.

MiXCR, applied by TCRdb to the 5' RACE reads, yields one record per CDR3 protein. The repertoire has a few hundred thousand distinct CDR3 sequences, 3.6% of them found once; the top ten carry around 20%. This clonotype was counted a few times. Its specificity is not known. The receptor comes from a man aged 18 to 35 who received the YFV17D yellow fever vaccine. The sample consisted of PBMCs, taken on the day of the yellow fever booster vaccination.

This chain's CDR3 is CASSLTGTGTTGNTIYF. CDR3 DNA: TGCGCCAGCAGCTTAACCGGGACAGGGACCACTGGAAACACCATATATTTT. J is TRBJ1-3 and V is TRBV5-1, with 9 bases that match TRBD1. Germline V gene sequence: CDR1 SGHRS, CDR2 YFSETQ. This CDR3 has 17 amino acids. Unmatched junction bases numbered 8, after V lost 2 bases and J lost 2 bases.